The 19 T cell receptor beta chains in this list originate from one sample, sequenced in a study of T cell repertoires in cytomegalovirus infection. These receptors' antigens are unknown. TCRdb ran MiXCR on the reads and lists one entry per CDR3 protein. This sample yields about 900,000 distinct CDR3 sequences, of which around 30% are seen a single time; over 13% belongs to the top ten. The material was cultured CD8+ T cells from PBMCs, obtained from culture after CMV antigen stimulation. Receptors were obtained from a human donor in good health (CMV status not recorded). Some clones in this sample may be carry-over from other donors' samples.

This clonotype has just one count. It may be a read error: a sequence one base away is much more abundant. CDR3 in amino acids: CATNRDRGNQPQHF. CDR3 nucleotides: TGTGCCACCAACAGAGATCGAGGCAATCAGCCCCAGCATTTT. The chain recombines TRBV15 with TRBJ1-5; no clear D gene. The germline V gene has CDR1 LNHNV and CDR2 YYDKDF (reference sequence). CDR3 length: 14 amino acids.

V and J are TRBV9 and TRBJ2-1; D perhaps matches TRBD2 (6 bases). V lost 4 bases to trimming and J lost 6 bases, with 20 bases between them. Per the germline V gene, CDR1 is SGDLS and CDR2 is YYNGEE. The CDR3 totals 16 residues. The CDR3 bases are TGTGCCAGCAGCCCAGCTGTGGCGGGGCTAGCCAATGAGCAGTTCTTC. Translation gives CASSPAVAGLANEQFF.

CDR3 sequence: CSVGGQQGTGYGYTF. CDR3 DNA sequence: TGCAGCGTTGGGGGACAACAGGGGACGGGCTATGGCTACACCTTC. The rearrangement links TRBV29-1 to TRBJ1-2; 7 nucleotides line up with TRBD1. Germline V CDR1 and CDR2: SQVTM, ANQGSEA. Trimming cost V 4 bases and J 4 bases; bases outside gene matches: 12. This CDR3 contains 15 residues.

The chain uses TRBV20-1 and TRBJ2-6, with TRBD1 matching over 9 bases. The germline gives CDR1 DFQATT, CDR2 SNEGSKA (reference sequence). The CDR3 covers 19 residues. With 2 bases clipped from V and 0 bases from J, the junction kept 11 bases outside the gene matches. The CDR3 coding sequence is TGCAGTGCTAGACTTCGACCGGGACAGGGCTTCTCTGGGGCCAACGTCCTGACTTTC. Its translation is CSARLRPGQGFSGANVLTF.

This clonotype was detected a few times. A junction end diverges from the germline sequence, so it may reflect a read error. The chain has TRBV5-1 and TRBJ2-1; D unclear. The CDR3 runs to 13 residues. Germline assignment: CDR1 SGHRS and CDR2 YFSETQ. The CDR3 DNA sequence: TGTGCCAGCAGCCTGGTCGAATACAATGAGCAGTTCTTC. Protein sequence: CASSLVEYNEQFF. Combining the CDR3 with reference TRBV5-1 and TRBJ2-1 gives the whole variable domain KAGVTQTPRYLIKTRGQQVTLSCSPISGHRSVSWYQQTPGQGLQFLFEYFSETQRNKGNFPGRFSGRQFSNSRSEMNVSTLELGDSALYLCASSLVEYNEQFFGPGTRLTVL.

The chain recombines TRBV27 with TRBJ1-2, with 7 bases lining up with TRBD1. From germline, CDR1 is MNHEY and CDR2 SMNVEV (reference sequence). With V trimmed by 0 bases and J by 7 bases, 5 bases remained unmatched. This CDR3 is 14 amino acids long. CDR3 DNA sequence: TGTGCCAGCAGTTTATCAGGGGGCGCGGTTGGCTACACCTTC. It yields the protein CASSLSGGAVGYTF.

This clonotype was found a few times. The rearrangement joins TRBV19 to TRBJ2-3; 15 nucleotides agree with TRBD2. The CDR3 length is 18 residues. The germline gives CDR1 LNHDA, CDR2 SQIVND (reference sequence). The J segment lost 3 bases and the V segment lost 6 bases, leaving 10 bases of the junction unmatched. The CDR3 bases are TGTGCCAGTAGGATTGGACTAGCGGGGGGGATTGGGACAGATACGCAGTATTTT. Amino acid sequence: CASRIGLAGGIGTDTQYF.

A few counts support this clonotype. The chain combines TRBV2 with TRBJ1-1; D gene uncertain. The CDR3 sequence is 15 residues long. V was shortened by 6 bases and J by 3 bases, with 17 bases between the two germline ends. CDR1 SNHLY and CDR2 FYNNEI come from the germline V gene. The CDR3 reads CASRANGSYYTEAFF. The CDR3, as DNA: TGTGCCAGCAGGGCAAACGGGAGTTATTACACTGAAGCTTTCTTT.

This clonotype has a handful of counts. The rearrangement uses TRBV27 and TRBJ1-5; D gene uncertain. Germline CDR1 MNHEY, CDR2 SMNVEV (reference sequence). V was pared by 8 bases and J by 4 bases, with 15 bases between. The CDR3 is made up of 14 amino acids. Written as DNA, the CDR3 is TGTGCCAGCGCCGGGATGGACTCAAATCAGCCCCAGCATTTT. Its translation is CASAGMDSNQPQHF.

The CDR3 loop is CASSLPQGNTEAFF. In DNA, the CDR3 is TGTGCCAGCAGCCTTCCTCAGGGGAACACTGAAGCTTTCTTT. The gene calls are TRBV28 and TRBJ1-1; D may be TRBD1 (5 bases). The V end lost 6 bases, the J end lost 1 base, and 12 bases lay between the germline ends. The V gene's germline CDR1 is MDHEN and CDR2 SYDVKM. The CDR3 is 14 amino acids.

In this sample, this clonotype turned up many times. This chain uses TRBV6-2 or TRBV6-3 with TRBJ2-1; TRBD1 matches at 9 bases. The trim removed 5 bases at V and 3 bases at J, leaving 8 bases unmatched. Looked up from germline, CDR1 is MNHEY and CDR2 is SVGEGT. This CDR3 is built from 16 residues. CDR3 in amino acids: CASSMTGQGRYNEQFF. In DNA form, the CDR3 reads TGTGCCAGCAGTATGACGGGACAGGGCCGCTACAATGAGCAGTTCTTC.

This clonotype came up a few times. The V gene is TRBV12-3 or TRBV12-4, the J gene TRBJ1-5, with 8 nucleotides matching TRBD1. The CDR3 loop spans 14 amino acids. Germline trimming cut 3 bases from V and 5 bases from J; bases unmatched to any gene: 3. In nucleotides, the CDR3 is TGTGCCAGCAGTTTGACAGGGGTTCATCAGCCCCAGCATTTT. Translating gives CASSLTGVHQPQHF.

This clonotype has ten or more counts. The V gene is TRBV7-9, the J gene TRBJ2-3, with 8 bases identical to TRBD1. J gave up 2 bases and V 3 bases, and 7 bases lay outside the gene matches. Germline loops: CDR1 SEHNR, CDR2 FQNEAQ (reference sequence). The CDR3 contains 16 residues. This CDR3 reads CASSFWQGALTDTQYF. The CDR3 DNA is TGTGCCAGCAGCTTTTGGCAGGGGGCCCTCACAGATACGCAGTATTTT.

This clonotype was seen a handful of times. The rearrangement links TRBV5-4 to TRBJ2-7, with 7 bases fitting TRBD1. Germline CDR1 is SGHNT and CDR2 is YYREEE (reference sequence). V lost 3 bases, J lost 3 bases, and 9 bases stayed unmatched. The CDR3 is 15 residues long. CDR3 loop: CASSSSGTENYEQYF. The CDR3 coding sequence is TGTGCCAGCAGCTCCTCTGGGACAGAGAACTACGAGCAGTACTTC.

This clonotype was seen ten or more times. V is TRBV6-5 and J is TRBJ1-1, with 9 bases lining up with TRBD1. Germline V gives CDR1 MNHEY, CDR2 SVGAGI. The length of the CDR3 is 15 residues. V shed 5 bases, J shed 3 bases, and the junction held 7 bases outside the gene matches. In nucleotides, the CDR3 is TGTGCCAGCAGTATCCTGACAGGGGGTTACACTGAAGCTTTCTTT. It is translated as CASSILTGGYTEAFF.

This clonotype was observed a few times. One end of the junction does not line up with germline, which may come from a read error. This chain uses TRBV7-6 with TRBJ2-7; D is perhaps TRBD1 or TRBD2 (5 bases each). The CDR3 loop spans 15 amino acids. Germline-derived CDR1 and CDR2 are SGHVS and FNYEAQ. The CDR3 coding sequence is TGTGCCAGCAGCGCCCGGGACGGTCCGTCTACTCCCACCTTCTTC. Residues: CASSARDGPSTPTFF.

In this sample, this clonotype turned up many times. The V call is TRBV6-1, the J call TRBJ2-2, with TRBD1 matching over 8 bases. The CDR3 length is 15 residues. Germline V lookup: CDR1 MNHNS, CDR2 SASEGT. V lost 4 bases and J lost 2; bases outside the gene matches: 3. The CDR3 bases are TGTGCCAGCAGTGTCGGACAGGGCAACACCGGGGAGCTGTTTTTT. This sequence encodes CASSVGQGNTGELFF.

This sequence joins TRBV6-6 and TRBJ2-1; 8 nucleotides agree with TRBD2. V lost 6 bases, J lost 9 bases, and 7 bases stayed unmatched. There are 13 residues in the CDR3. From germline, CDR1 is MNHNY and CDR2 SVGAGI (reference sequence). As DNA, the CDR3 is TGTGCCAGCAGATTCCAGCGGGGGATTGAGCAGTTCTTC. This translates into CASRFQRGIEQFF.

This clonotype was seen a handful of times. This chain connects TRBV7-9 to TRBJ1-3; TRBD1 is a possible D gene (5 bases). Trimming took 4 bases from V and 7 from J, leaving 14 bases between them. The length of the CDR3 is 14 residues. Germline CDR1 reads SEHNR; CDR2 reads FQNEAQ (reference sequence). As DNA, the CDR3 is TGTGCCAGCAGCTCCCCCCGCGAGGGGAACACCATATATTTT. Its translation: CASSSPREGNTIYF.